The rows below give T cell receptor beta chains drawn from one sample of a study of blood T cell repertoires in COVID-19. Assay: immunoSEQ multiplex PCR; the TCRdb copy retains only in-frame clones and omits some. Among 150,000 to 200,000 clones listed, 76% were seen once. The sequencing input was peripheral blood. All receptors derive from a woman between 50 and 59 years old with active or convalescent COVID-19. Both conserved end residues are part of each CDR3. The D gene is left open where the match is weak. The size of a clone is reported for some rows only, either as once, few or many, or as a class for expanded clones.

D gene,J gene,clone size,V gene,CDR3 protein,CDR3 DNA
TRBD1,TRBJ2-4,NA,TRBV19,CASSSGGTGSNIQYF,TGTGCCAGTAGTTCAGGCGGGACAGGGTCAAACATTCAGTACTTC
TRBD1,TRBJ1-4,NA,TRBV11-2,CASSSRTGVGEKLFF,TGTGCCAGCAGCTCGCGGACAGGGGTGGGGGAAAAACTGTTTTTT
NA,TRBJ1-6,once,TRBV5-8,CASSPLRGSANSPLHF,TGTGCCAGCAGCCCTCTTAGGGGTTCGGCTAATTCACCCCTCCACTTT
TRBD1,TRBJ2-1,NA,TRBV28,CASVDPGTGPMGQFF,TGTGCCAGCGTGGACCCGGGGACAGGCCCTATGGGGCAGTTCTTC
NA,TRBJ1-1,NA,TRBV3-1/TRBV3-2,CASSHPSSGAFF,TGTGCCAGCAGCCATCCCTCGTCGGGGGCTTTCTTT
NA,TRBJ2-7,NA,TRBV7-6,CASSPRGLDSYEQYF,TGTGCCAGCAGCCCCCGAGGGCTCGACTCCTACGAGCAGTACTTC
NA,TRBJ1-5,NA,TRBV10-3,CAISVQGNQPQHF,TGTGCCATCAGTGTACAGGGAAATCAGCCCCAGCATTTT
NA,TRBJ1-5,NA,TRBV28,CASSLPGNQPQHF,TGTGCCAGCAGTTTACCGGGGAATCAGCCCCAGCATTTT
NA,TRBJ2-3,NA,TRBV3-1/TRBV3-2,CASSQNGGLGQGDTQYF,TGTGCCAGCAGCCAAAACGGAGGGCTGGGGCAGGGAGATACGCAGTATTTT
NA,TRBJ2-7,NA,TRBV18,CASSPEDSDLSYEQYF,TGTGCCAGCTCACCAGAGGACAGTGATCTCTCCTACGAGCAGTACTTC
TRBD1,TRBJ1-6,NA,TRBV19,CASKTPGQNSPLHF,TGTGCCAGTAAGACACCGGGACAGAATTCACCCCTCCACTTT
TRBD1,TRBJ1-3,NA,TRBV28,CASRRTGTFSGNTIYF,TGTGCCAGCAGGCGGACAGGTACTTTCTCTGGAAACACCATATATTTT
TRBD1,TRBJ2-7,few,TRBV9,CASSGQGAYEQYF,TGTGCCAGCAGTGGACAGGGTGCCTACGAGCAGTACTTC
TRBD1,TRBJ2-7,many,TRBV7-2,CASSLATGGRYF,TGTGCCAGCAGCTTAGCGACAGGGGGGAGGTACTTC
NA,TRBJ1-2,NA,TRBV6-5,CASSLTGPRGYTF,TGTGCCAGCAGTCTGACAGGACCCCGCGGCTACACCTTC
NA,TRBJ1-1,NA,TRBV27,CASSSPPGNTEAFF,TGTGCCAGCAGTTCCCCCCCAGGGAACACTGAAGCTTTCTTT
TRBD1,TRBJ1-1,NA,TRBV19,CASSRGTGDNTEAFF,TGTGCCAGTAGTAGAGGGACAGGGGATAACACTGAAGCTTTCTTT
NA,TRBJ1-6,NA,TRBV25-1,CASSPHRVGVDNSPLHF,TGTGCCAGCAGTCCCCACAGGGTAGGGGTCGATAATTCACCCCTCCACTTT
NA,TRBJ2-3,NA,TRBV21-1,CASSKAAGIQDF,TGTGCCAGCAGCAAAGCGGCCGGGATTCAGGATTTT
TRBD1,TRBJ2-4,NA,TRBV6-2/TRBV6-3,CASSVDRGFGKNIQYF,TGTGCCAGCAGTGTAGACAGGGGATTTGGCAAAAACATTCAGTACTTC
NA,TRBJ1-5,NA,TRBV30,CAWSVGSNQPQHF,TGTGCCTGGAGTGTCGGTTCCAATCAGCCCCAGCATTTT
NA,TRBJ1-3,NA,TRBV30,CAWKVGPGNTIYF,TGTGCCTGGAAGGTGGGGCCTGGAAACACCATATATTTT
TRBD2,TRBJ2-3,few,TRBV30,CAWSSVAGLTSTDTQYF,TGTGCCTGGAGTTCGGTAGCGGGACTTACTAGCACAGATACGCAGTATTTT
NA,TRBJ2-7,NA,TRBV5-4,CASRSQSGTGLLGEQYF,TGTGCCAGCAGGTCTCAATCAGGAACGGGACTGCTGGGCGAGCAGTACTTC
NA,TRBJ1-2,NA,TRBV6-5,CASSYGAGVYGYTF,TGTGCCAGCAGTTACGGTGCGGGTGTCTATGGCTACACCTTC
NA,TRBJ2-4,NA,TRBV10-3,CAISESRPRTPGAKNIQYF,TGTGCCATCAGTGAGTCGAGGCCTAGGACACCGGGAGCCAAAAACATTCAGTACTTC
TRBD1,TRBJ2-4,NA,TRBV7-2,CASSLGRQGALLAKNIQYF,TGTGCCAGCAGCTTAGGTCGGCAGGGGGCTCTCTTAGCCAAAAACATTCAGTACTTC
NA,TRBJ1-1,NA,TRBV28,CASPSNGGTEAFF,TGTGCCAGCCCGTCGAACGGTGGCACTGAAGCTTTCTTT
NA,TRBJ2-7,NA,TRBV7-6,CASSPHRDEQYF,TGTGCCAGCAGCCCCCACCGGGACGAGCAGTACTTC
TRBD2,TRBJ2-2,NA,TRBV29-1,CSVTYGTSGPGELFF,TGCAGCGTTACTTATGGGACTAGCGGTCCCGGGGAGCTGTTTTTT
NA,TRBJ1-1,few,TRBV5-1,CARPCRDTNTEAFF,TGCGCCAGGCCGTGCCGGGACACGAACACTGAAGCTTTCTTT
TRBD1,TRBJ1-1,NA,TRBV5-1,CASSLDRGPLTEAFF,TGCGCCAGCAGCTTGGACAGGGGGCCTCTCACTGAAGCTTTCTTT
TRBD1,TRBJ2-5,NA,TRBV30,CAWSATQGETQYF,TGTGCCTGGAGTGCGACACAGGGGGAAACCCAGTACTTC
TRBD1,TRBJ1-2,NA,TRBV28,CASSRDSGYTF,TGTGCCAGCAGCCGGGACAGCGGCTACACCTTC
NA,TRBJ2-1,NA,TRBV19,CASSIGTGRYFF,TGTGCCAGTAGTATAGGGACCGGGAGATATTTCTTC
TRBD1,TRBJ1-5,once,TRBV6-1,CASSEEGARGNQPQHF,TGTGCCAGCAGTGAAGAGGGGGCGCGGGGCAATCAGCCCCAGCATTTT
NA,TRBJ1-2,NA,TRBV7-2,CASSPEGGVDYGYTF,TGTGCCAGCAGCCCGGAGGGGGGGGTTGACTATGGCTACACCTTC
NA,TRBJ2-3,few,TRBV2,CASSGDSADTQYF,TGTGCCAGCAGTGGGGACTCCGCCGATACGCAGTATTTT
NA,TRBJ2-7,NA,TRBV6-5,CASSYGDSRTYEQYF,TGTGCCAGCAGTTACGGGGACTCAAGAACCTACGAGCAGTACTTC
NA,TRBJ1-2,NA,TRBV7-2,CASSLVTGNYGYTF,TGTGCCAGCAGCTTAGTTACGGGGAACTATGGCTACACCTTC
NA,TRBJ1-4,NA,TRBV5-8,CASSLGGGNGEKLFF,TGTGCCAGCAGCTTGGGGGGGGGCAACGGTGAAAAACTGTTTTTT
NA,TRBJ2-1,NA,TRBV7-2,CASSPATSYNEQFF,TGTGCCAGCAGCCCCGCTACTAGCTACAATGAGCAGTTCTTC
NA,TRBJ1-2,NA,TRBV30,CAWNPKGRAYGYTF,TGTGCCTGGAACCCTAAGGGGCGCGCCTATGGCTACACCTTC
NA,TRBJ1-2,many,TRBV5-6,CASSLELGGGYTF,TGTGCCAGCAGCTTGGAATTGGGGGGAGGCTACACCTTC